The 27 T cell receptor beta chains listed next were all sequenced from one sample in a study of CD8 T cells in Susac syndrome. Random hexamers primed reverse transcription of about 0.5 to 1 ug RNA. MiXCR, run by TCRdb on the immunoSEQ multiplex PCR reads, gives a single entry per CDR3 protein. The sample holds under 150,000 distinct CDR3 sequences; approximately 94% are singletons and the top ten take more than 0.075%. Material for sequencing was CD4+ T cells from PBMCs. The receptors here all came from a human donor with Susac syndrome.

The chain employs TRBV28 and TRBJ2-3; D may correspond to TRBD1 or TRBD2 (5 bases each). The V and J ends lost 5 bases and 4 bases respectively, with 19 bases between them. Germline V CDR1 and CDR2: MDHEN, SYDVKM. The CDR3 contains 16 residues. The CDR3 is CASSPPGPAVADTQYF. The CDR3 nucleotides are TGTGCCAGCAGTCCCCCGGGACCCGCCGTCGCAGATACGCAGTATTTT.

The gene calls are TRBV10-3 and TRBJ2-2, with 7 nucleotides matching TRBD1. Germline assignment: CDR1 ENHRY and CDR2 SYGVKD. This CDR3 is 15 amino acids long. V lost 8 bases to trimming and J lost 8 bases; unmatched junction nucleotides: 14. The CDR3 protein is CAIQAGTDNSGELFF. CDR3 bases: TGTGCCATCCAAGCCGGGACAGACAATTCAGGGGAGCTGTTTTTT.

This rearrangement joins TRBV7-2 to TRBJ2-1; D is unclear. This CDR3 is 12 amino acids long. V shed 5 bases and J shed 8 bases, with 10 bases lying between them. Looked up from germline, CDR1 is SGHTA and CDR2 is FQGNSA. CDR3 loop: CASSPQQDEQFF. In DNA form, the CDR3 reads TGTGCCAGCAGCCCGCAACAAGATGAGCAGTTCTTC.

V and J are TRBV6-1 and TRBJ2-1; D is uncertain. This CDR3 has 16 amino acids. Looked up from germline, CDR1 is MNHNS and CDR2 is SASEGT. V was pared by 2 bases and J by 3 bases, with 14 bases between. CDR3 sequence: CASSERIGVVYNEQFF. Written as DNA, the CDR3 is TGTGCCAGCAGTGAAAGGATTGGGGTGGTCTACAATGAGCAGTTCTTC.

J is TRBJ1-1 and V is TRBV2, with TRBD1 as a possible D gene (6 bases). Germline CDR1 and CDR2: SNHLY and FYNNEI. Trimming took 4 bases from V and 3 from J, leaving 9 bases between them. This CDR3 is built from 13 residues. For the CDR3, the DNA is TGTGCCAGCAGTGTCAAGGGGGACACTGAAGCTTTCTTT. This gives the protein CASSVKGDTEAFF.

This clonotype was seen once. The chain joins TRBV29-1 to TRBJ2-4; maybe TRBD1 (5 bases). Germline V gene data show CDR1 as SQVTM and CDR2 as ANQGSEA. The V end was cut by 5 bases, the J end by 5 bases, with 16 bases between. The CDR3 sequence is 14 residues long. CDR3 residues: CSVIRGDPENIQYF. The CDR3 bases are TGCAGCGTTATAAGGGGCGACCCGGAAAACATTCAGTACTTC.

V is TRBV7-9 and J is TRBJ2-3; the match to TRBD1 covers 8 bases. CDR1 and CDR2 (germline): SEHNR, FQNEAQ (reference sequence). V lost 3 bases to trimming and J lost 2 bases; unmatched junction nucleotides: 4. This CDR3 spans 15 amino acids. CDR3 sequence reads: CASSLTGADTDTQYF. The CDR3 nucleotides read TGTGCCAGCAGCTTGACAGGGGCCGACACAGATACGCAGTATTTT.

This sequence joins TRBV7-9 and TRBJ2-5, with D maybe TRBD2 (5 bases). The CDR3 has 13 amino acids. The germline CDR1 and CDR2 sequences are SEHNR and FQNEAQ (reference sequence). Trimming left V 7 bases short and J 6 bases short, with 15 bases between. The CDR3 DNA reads TGTGCCAGCACCGTGGGTGTCGGGAAGACCCAGTACTTC. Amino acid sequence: CASTVGVGKTQYF.

For the CDR3, the DNA is TGTGCCAGCAGCCGCGGGAGGGCCGTGAACACCGGGGAGCTGTTTTTT. It encodes CASSRGRAVNTGELFF. The chain carries TRBV28 and TRBJ2-2, with 9 bases lining up with TRBD2. CDR3 length: 16 residues. CDR1 and CDR2 from the germline V gene are MDHEN and SYDVKM. With V trimmed by 6 bases and J by 1 base, 6 bases remained unmatched.

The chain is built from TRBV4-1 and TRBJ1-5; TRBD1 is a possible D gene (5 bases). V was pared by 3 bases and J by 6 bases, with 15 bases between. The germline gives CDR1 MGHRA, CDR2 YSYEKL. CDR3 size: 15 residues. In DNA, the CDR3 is TGCGCCAGCAGCCAGGGTCCAGGGTTAGCTCAGCCCCAGCATTTT. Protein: CASSQGPGLAQPQHF.

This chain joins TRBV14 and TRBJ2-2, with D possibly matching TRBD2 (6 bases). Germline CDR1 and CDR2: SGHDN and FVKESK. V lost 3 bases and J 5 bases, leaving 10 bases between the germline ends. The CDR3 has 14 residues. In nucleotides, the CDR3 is TGTGCCAGCAGCCACGGGACTCCAACCGGGGAGCTGTTTTTT. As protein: CASSHGTPTGELFF. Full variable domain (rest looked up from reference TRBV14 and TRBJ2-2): EAGVTQFPSHSVIEKGQTVTLRCDPISGHDNLYWYRRVMGKEIKFLLHFVKESKQDESGMPNNRFLAERTGGTYSTLKVQPAELEDSGVYFCASSHGTPTGELFFGEGSRLTVL.

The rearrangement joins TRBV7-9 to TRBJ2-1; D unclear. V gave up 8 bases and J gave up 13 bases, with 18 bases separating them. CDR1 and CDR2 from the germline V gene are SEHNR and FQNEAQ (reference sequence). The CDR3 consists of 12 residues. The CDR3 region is CASGGWARSQFF. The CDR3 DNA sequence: TGTGCCAGCGGTGGCTGGGCGCGATCTCAGTTCTTC.

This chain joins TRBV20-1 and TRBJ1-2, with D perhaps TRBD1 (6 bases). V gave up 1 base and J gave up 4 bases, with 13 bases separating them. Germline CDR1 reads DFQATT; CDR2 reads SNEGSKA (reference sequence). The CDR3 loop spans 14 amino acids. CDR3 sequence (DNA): TGCAGTGCTAGAGGTTCGACAGGCGTCTATGGCTACACCTTC. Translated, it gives CSARGSTGVYGYTF.

The CDR3 is CASSDLSPGSYNEQFF. In DNA form, the CDR3 reads TGTGCCAGCAGTGATCTCTCCCCAGGATCCTACAATGAGCAGTTCTTC. The J gene is TRBJ2-1, the V gene TRBV25-1, with D unresolved. Deletions cut 3 bases from V and 1 base from J, with 13 bases between. Germline assignment: CDR1 MGHDK and CDR2 SYGVNS. This CDR3 region has 16 residues.

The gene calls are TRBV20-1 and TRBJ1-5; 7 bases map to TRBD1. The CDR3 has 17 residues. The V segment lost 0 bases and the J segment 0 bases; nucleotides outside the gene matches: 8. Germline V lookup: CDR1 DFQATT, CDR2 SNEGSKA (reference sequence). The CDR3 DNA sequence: TGCAGTGCTAGAGATCCCCAGGGGGGGTCTAGCAATCAGCCCCAGCATTTT. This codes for CSARDPQGGSSNQPQHF.

For the CDR3, the DNA is TGTGCCAGCAGCCGCAATCAGGCGGGGCTCACAGATACGCAGTATTTT. It translates to CASSRNQAGLTDTQYF. The chain couples TRBV7-2 to TRBJ2-3; possible D gene TRBD2, 6 bases. V lost 5 bases and J lost 2, with 17 bases in between. Germline-derived CDR1 and CDR2 are SGHTA and FQGNSA. The CDR3 loop spans 16 amino acids.

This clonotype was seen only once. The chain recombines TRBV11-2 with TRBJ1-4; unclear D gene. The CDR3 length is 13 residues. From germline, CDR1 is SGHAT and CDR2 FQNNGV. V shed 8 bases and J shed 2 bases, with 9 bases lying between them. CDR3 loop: CASSLGTNEKLFF. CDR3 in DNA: TGTGCCAGCTCCCTGGGTACTAATGAAAAACTGTTTTTT.

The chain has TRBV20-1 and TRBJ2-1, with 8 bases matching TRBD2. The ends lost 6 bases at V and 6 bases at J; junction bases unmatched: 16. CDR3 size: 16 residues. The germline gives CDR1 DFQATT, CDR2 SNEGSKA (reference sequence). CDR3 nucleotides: TGCAGTGCCCAGGGTGGGACTAGTAAGCGGGCCAATGAGCAGTTCTTC. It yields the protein CSAQGGTSKRANEQFF.

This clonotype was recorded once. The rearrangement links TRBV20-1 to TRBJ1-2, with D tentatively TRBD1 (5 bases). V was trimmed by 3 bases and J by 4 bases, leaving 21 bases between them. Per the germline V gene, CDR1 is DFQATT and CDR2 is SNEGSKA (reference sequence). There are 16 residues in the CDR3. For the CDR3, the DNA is TGCAGTGCTAGTTCACCGGGACCCCCGACTTCCTATGGCTACACCTTC. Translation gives CSASSPGPPTSYGYTF.

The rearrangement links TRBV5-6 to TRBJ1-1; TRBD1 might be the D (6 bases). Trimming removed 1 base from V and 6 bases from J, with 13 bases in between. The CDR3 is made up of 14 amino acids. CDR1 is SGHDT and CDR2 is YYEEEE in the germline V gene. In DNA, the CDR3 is TGTGCCAGCAGCTTGCCTCTACAGGGACCTGAAGCTTTCTTT. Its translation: CASSLPLQGPEAFF.

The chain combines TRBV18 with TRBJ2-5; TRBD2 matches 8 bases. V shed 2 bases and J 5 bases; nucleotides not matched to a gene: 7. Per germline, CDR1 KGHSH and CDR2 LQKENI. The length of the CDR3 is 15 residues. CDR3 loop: CASSPSGLGTETQYF. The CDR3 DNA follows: TGTGCCAGCTCACCATCGGGACTAGGTACGGAGACCCAGTACTTC.

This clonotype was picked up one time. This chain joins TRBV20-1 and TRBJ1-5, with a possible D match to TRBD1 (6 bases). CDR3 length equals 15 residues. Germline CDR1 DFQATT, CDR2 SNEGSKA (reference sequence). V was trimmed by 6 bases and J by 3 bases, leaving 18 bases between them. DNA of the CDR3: TGCAGTGCCCCTAAAGGACTGGGGGCCAATCAGCCCCAGCATTTT. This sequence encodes CSAPKGLGANQPQHF.

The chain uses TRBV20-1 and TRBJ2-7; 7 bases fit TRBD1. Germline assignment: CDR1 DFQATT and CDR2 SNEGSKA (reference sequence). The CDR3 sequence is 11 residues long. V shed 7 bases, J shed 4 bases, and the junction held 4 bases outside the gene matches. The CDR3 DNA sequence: TGCAGTGGGGACAGCCCATACGAGCAGTACTTC. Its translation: CSGDSPYEQYF.

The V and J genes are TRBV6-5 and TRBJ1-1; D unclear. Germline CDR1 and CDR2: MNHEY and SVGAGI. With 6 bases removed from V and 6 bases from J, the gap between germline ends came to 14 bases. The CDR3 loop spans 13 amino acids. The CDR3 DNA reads TGTGCCAGCAGAGCCGCCAAGTTCTCTGAAGCTTTCTTT. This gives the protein CASRAAKFSEAFF.

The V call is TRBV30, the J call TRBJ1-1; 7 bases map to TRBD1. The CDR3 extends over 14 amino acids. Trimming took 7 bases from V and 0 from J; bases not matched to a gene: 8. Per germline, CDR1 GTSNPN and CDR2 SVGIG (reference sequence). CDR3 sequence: CAYPRDSMNTEAFF. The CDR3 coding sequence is TGTGCCTACCCCAGGGACAGCATGAACACTGAAGCTTTCTTT.

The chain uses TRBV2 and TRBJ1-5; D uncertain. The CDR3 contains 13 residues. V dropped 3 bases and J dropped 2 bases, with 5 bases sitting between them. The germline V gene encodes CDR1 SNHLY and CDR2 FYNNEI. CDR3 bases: TGTGCCAGCAGTGACCTAGGCAATCAGCCCCAGCATTTT. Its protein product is CASSDLGNQPQHF. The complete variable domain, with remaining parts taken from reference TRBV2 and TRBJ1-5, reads EPEVTQTPSHQVTQMGQEVILRCVPISNHLYFYWYRQILGQKVEFLVSFYNNEISEKSEIFDDQFSVERPDGSNFTLKIRSTKLEDSAMYFCASSDLGNQPQHFGDGTRLSIL.

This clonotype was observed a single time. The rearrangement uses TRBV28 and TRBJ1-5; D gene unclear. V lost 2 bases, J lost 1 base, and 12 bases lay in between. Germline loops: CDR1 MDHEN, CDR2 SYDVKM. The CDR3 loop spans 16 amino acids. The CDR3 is CASSLRSGRSNQPQHF. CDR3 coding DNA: TGTGCCAGCAGTTTACGGTCAGGCCGGAGCAATCAGCCCCAGCATTTT. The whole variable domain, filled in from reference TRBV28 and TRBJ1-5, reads DVKVTQSSRYLVKRTGEKVFLECVQDMDHENMFWYRQDPGLGLRLIYFSYDVKMKEKGDIPEGYSVSREKKERFSLILESASTNQTSMYLCASSLRSGRSNQPQHFGDGTRLSIL.